This TCR beta chain was profiled in a study of blood T cell repertoires in COVID-19. Study at large: Samples of COVID-19 (acute and convalescent) were obtained from the United States, Italy and Spain.

Trimming removed 6 bases from V and 8 bases from J; junction bases left unmatched: 18. Per the germline V gene, CDR1 is MNHEY and CDR2 is SVGEGT. The length of the CDR3 is 16 residues. Original handling: Amplification of reference gene primers was used by the study to estimate nucleated cell counts. Some clones are missing from TCRdb's copy, which holds only in-frame ones; the method was immunoSEQ multiplex PCR. The V and J calls and clone size are taken from that table; D and trimming were inferred from the DNA. The sample has 95,000 to 150,000 clones, 82% seen once. This receptor was obtained from a woman aged 70 to 79 with acute or convalescent COVID-19. The sequencing input was peripheral blood. The chain employs TRBV6-2 or TRBV6-3 and TRBJ1-1, with 7 nucleotides matching TRBD1. CDR3 coding DNA: TGTGCCAGCAGCAGCGACAGGGATAGAAACTACCCCGAAGCTTTCTTT. Translated, it gives CASSSDRDRNYPEAFF.